The next 13 T cell receptor beta chains were all read from a single sample in a study of lymphopenia after photon versus proton radiotherapy. Profiled with immunoSEQ multiplex PCR; TCRdb holds only in-frame clones, not every one. This sample has just over 40,000 clones; about 82% occur once, and the top ten carry about 9.3%. The source was peripheral blood, collected from a patient treated with proton-based radiotherapy. The receptors come from a woman aged 70-85 years with pancreatic cancer. Some clones in this sample may be carry-over from other donors' samples.

This clone was counted between two and nine times. The chain is built from TRBV28 and TRBJ1-1, with 8 bases lining up with TRBD1. CDR3 size: 19 residues. The V gene end was trimmed by 4 bases and the J gene end by 2 bases; junction bases not matched to a gene: 18. Germline CDR1 is MDHEN and CDR2 is SYDVKM. The CDR3 loop reads CASSSITASLGQGNTEAFF. The CDR3 DNA is TGTGCCAGCAGTTCGATCACAGCGTCTCTAGGACAGGGAAACACTGAAGCTTTCTTT.

The chain joins TRBV4-1 to TRBJ1-4; D gene ambiguous. CDR1 is MGHRA and CDR2 is YSYEKL in the germline V gene. This CDR3 contains 15 residues. Between the trimmed V and J ends, which lost 1 base and 8 bases, there was a span of 14 bases. The CDR3 loop reads CASSQVQDSGEKLFF. CDR3 in DNA: TGCGCCAGCAGCCAAGTGCAGGACTCCGGGGAAAAACTGTTTTTT.

For this clone: One end of the junction is discordant with germline, which a read error may explain. The chain uses TRBV28 and TRBJ1-1; a weak D match, TRBD1 (6 bases). There are 14 residues in the CDR3. Per the germline V gene, CDR1 is MDHEN and CDR2 is SYDVKM. The CDR3 spells CASSLRRSGAEAFF. The CDR3 coding sequence is TGTGCCAGCAGTTTAAGGCGGTCGGGGGCTGAGGCTTTCTTT.

V usage is TRBV10-3 and J usage is TRBJ1-2, with D hard to call. The CDR3 totals 14 residues. Germline lookup yields CDR1 ENHRY and CDR2 SYGVKD. V was cut by 6 bases and J by 1 base, with 12 bases left in between. Written as DNA, the CDR3 is TGTGCCATCAGGGGTCAGGCGAATAACTATGGCTACACCTTC. Protein sequence: CAIRGQANNYGYTF.

V is TRBV5-1 and J is TRBJ1-2; 12 nucleotides match TRBD1. The V gene end was trimmed by 1 base and the J gene end by 8 bases; junction bases not matched to a gene: 6. The CDR3 runs 15 residues. CDR1 SGHRS and CDR2 YFSETQ come from the germline V gene. CDR3: CASSLRGQGAEGYTF. CDR3 nucleotide sequence: TGCGCCAGCAGCTTGAGGGGACAGGGGGCAGAGGGCTACACCTTC. Complete variable domain (other parts from reference TRBV5-1 and TRBJ1-2): KAGVTQTPRYLIKTRGQQVTLSCSPISGHRSVSWYQQTPGQGLQFLFEYFSETQRNKGNFPGRFSGRQFSNSRSEMNVSTLELGDSALYLCASSLRGQGAEGYTFGSGTRLTVV.

This chain connects TRBV15 to TRBJ1-3; D is perhaps TRBD1 (6 bases). The CDR3 loop spans 16 amino acids. Germline CDR1 LNHNV, CDR2 YYDKDF (reference sequence). Trimming removed 0 bases at V and 4 bases at J, with 13 bases between. The CDR3 coding sequence is TGTGCCACCAGCAGAGATTTGGGGGGGCCCGGAAACACCATATATTTT. It specifies CATSRDLGGPGNTIYF.

The chain is built from TRBV27 and TRBJ2-7, with a possible D match to TRBD1 (6 bases). Germline loops: CDR1 MNHEY, CDR2 SMNVEV (reference sequence). The CDR3 runs 13 residues. V was shortened by 7 bases and J by 4 bases, with 14 bases between the two germline ends. CDR3 nucleotides: TGTGCCAGCAAGGCCCAGGGGAAGTACGAGCAGTACTTC. This codes for CASKAQGKYEQYF.

The chain couples TRBV5-1 to TRBJ1-1, with TRBD1 as a possible D gene (5 bases). V was trimmed by 5 bases and J by 6 bases, leaving 17 bases between them. Germline CDR1 and CDR2: SGHRS and YFSETQ. This CDR3 spans 14 amino acids. The CDR3: CASSSGEGVAEAFF. CDR3 nucleotides: TGCGCCAGCAGTTCGGGGGAGGGAGTGGCTGAAGCTTTCTTT.

The chain recombines TRBV29-1 with TRBJ2-3; no clear D gene. V lost 5 bases and J 6 bases, leaving 15 bases between the germline ends. This CDR3 has 13 residues. Germline lookup yields CDR1 SQVTM and CDR2 ANQGSEA. CDR3 bases: TGCAGCGTTCCCGGACCGAGTTACGATACGCAGTATTTT. Translation: CSVPGPSYDTQYF.

The chain recombines TRBV30 with TRBJ2-3; D not resolved. V was trimmed by 3 bases and J by 2 bases, leaving 18 bases between them. Germline-derived CDR1 and CDR2 are GTSNPN and SVGIG (reference sequence). The CDR3 spans 16 residues. In DNA, the CDR3 is TGTGCCTGGAGCCGGCCGCTACCCGTGACCACAGATACGCAGTATTTT. This encodes CAWSRPLPVTTDTQYF. Full variable domain (outside the CDR3, taken from reference TRBV30 and TRBJ2-3): SQTIHQWPATLVQPVGSPLSLECTVEGTSNPNLYWYRQAAGRGLQLLFYSVGIGQISSEVPQNLSASRPQDRQFILSSKKLLLSDSGFYLCAWSRPLPVTTDTQYFGPGTRLTVL.

The chain links TRBV11-1 to TRBJ1-1; 7 bases align to TRBD1. The V gene end was trimmed by 4 bases and the J gene end by 3 bases; junction bases not matched to a gene: 5. This CDR3 is 14 amino acids long. Germline V gives CDR1 SGHAT, CDR2 FQDESV (reference sequence). The CDR3 spells CASSSPGGYTEAFF. The CDR3 coding sequence is TGTGCCAGCAGCTCCCCAGGGGGATACACTGAAGCTTTCTTT. The entire variable domain, with the rest obtained from reference TRBV11-1 and TRBJ1-1, is as follows: EAEVAQSPRYKITEKSQAVAFWCDPISGHATLYWYRQILGQGPELLVQFQDESVVDDSQLPKDRFSAERLKGVDSTLKIQPAELGDSAMYLCASSSPGGYTEAFFGQGTRLTVV.

The chain combines TRBV7-6 with TRBJ1-6; TRBD1 aligns across 10 bases. Germline CDR1 SGHVS, CDR2 FNYEAQ. This CDR3 region has 14 residues. J was trimmed by 9 bases and V by 5 bases; bases with no gene match: 4. The CDR3 is CASSPTGGGSPLHF. CDR3 coding DNA: TGTGCCAGCAGCCCGACAGGGGGCGGTTCACCCCTCCACTTT.

V gene TRBV19 combines with J gene TRBJ1-5, with D possibly being TRBD1 (5 bases). Germline CDR1 LNHDA, CDR2 SQIVND (reference sequence). CDR3 length equals 16 residues. V was cut by 1 base and J by 7 bases, with 17 bases left in between. This chain's CDR3 is CASSIGGVGVWQPQHF. CDR3 coding DNA: TGTGCCAGTAGTATAGGGGGGGTAGGGGTATGGCAGCCCCAGCATTTT.